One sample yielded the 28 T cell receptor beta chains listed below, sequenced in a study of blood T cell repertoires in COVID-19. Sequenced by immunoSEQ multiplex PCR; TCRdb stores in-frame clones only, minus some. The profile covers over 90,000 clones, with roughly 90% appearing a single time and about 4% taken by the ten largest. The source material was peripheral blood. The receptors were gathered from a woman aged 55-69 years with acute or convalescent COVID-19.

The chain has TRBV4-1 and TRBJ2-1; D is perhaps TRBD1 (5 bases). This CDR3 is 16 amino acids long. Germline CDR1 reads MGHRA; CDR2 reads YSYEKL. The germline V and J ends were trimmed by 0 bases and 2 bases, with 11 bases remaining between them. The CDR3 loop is CASSQDMGPTYNEQFF. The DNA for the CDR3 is TGCGCCAGCAGCCAAGATATGGGGCCGACCTACAATGAGCAGTTCTTC.

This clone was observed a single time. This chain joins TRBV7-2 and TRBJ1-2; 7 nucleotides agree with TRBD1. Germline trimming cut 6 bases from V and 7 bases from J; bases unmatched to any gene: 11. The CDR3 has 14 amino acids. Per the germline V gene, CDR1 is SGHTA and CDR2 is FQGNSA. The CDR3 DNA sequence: TGTGCCAGCAGGGCTCAGGGGGATCGAACTGGCTACACCTTC. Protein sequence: CASRAQGDRTGYTF.

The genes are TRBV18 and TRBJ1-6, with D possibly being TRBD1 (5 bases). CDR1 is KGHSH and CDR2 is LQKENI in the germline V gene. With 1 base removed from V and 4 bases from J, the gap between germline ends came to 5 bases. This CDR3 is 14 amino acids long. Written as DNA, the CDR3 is TGTGCCAGCTCACCACAGGGGTATAATTCACCCCTCCACTTT. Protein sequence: CASSPQGYNSPLHF.

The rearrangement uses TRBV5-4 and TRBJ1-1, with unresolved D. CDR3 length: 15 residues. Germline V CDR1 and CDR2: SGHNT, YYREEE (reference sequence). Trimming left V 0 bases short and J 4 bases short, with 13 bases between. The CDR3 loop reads CASSLDEVYRTEAFF. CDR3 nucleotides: TGTGCCAGCAGCTTGGATGAGGTGTATCGCACTGAAGCTTTCTTT.

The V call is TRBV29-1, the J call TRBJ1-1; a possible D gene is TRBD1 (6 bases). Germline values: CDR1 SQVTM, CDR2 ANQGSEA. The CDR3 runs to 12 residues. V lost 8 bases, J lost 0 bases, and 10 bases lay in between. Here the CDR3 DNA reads TGCAGCTTCCAGGGGTTGAACACTGAAGCTTTCTTT. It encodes CSFQGLNTEAFF.

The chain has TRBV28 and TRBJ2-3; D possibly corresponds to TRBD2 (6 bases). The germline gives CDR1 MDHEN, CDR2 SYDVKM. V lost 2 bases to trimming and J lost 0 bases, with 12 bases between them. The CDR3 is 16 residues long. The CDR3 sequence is CASSLTGSGSTDTQYF. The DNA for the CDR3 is TGTGCCAGCAGTTTAACGGGCAGCGGGAGCACAGATACGCAGTATTTT.

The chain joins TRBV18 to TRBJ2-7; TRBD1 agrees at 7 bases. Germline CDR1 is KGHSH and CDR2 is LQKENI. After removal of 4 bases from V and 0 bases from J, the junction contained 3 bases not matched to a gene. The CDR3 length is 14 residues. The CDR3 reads CASSRRDSSYEQYF. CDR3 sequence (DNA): TGTGCCAGCTCACGCCGGGACAGCTCCTACGAGCAGTACTTC.

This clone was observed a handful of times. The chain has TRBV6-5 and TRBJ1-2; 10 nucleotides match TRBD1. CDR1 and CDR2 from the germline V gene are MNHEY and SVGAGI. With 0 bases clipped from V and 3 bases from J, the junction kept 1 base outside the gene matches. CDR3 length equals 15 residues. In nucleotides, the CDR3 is TGTGCCAGCAGTTACTCGGGGACAGGGGACTATGGCTACACCTTC. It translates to CASSYSGTGDYGYTF.

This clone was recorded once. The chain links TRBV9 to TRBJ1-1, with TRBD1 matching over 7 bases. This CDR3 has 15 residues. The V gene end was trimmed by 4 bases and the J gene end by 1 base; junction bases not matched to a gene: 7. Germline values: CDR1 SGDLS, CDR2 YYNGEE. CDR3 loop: CASSPGGQANTEAFF. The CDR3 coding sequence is TGTGCCAGCAGCCCAGGTGGACAGGCGAACACTGAAGCTTTCTTT.

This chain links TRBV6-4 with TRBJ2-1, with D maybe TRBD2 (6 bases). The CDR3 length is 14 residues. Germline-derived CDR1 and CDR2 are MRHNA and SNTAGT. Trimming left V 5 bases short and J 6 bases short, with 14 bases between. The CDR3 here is CASSIWDFSNEQFF. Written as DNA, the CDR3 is TGTGCCAGCAGTATTTGGGACTTTTCCAATGAGCAGTTCTTC.

CDR3: CASSLSDRGSGYTF. CDR3 sequence (DNA): TGTGCCAGCAGTTTATCCGACAGGGGTAGTGGCTACACCTTC. The rearrangement joins TRBV27 to TRBJ1-2, with 8 bases identical to TRBD1. Germline trimming cut 0 bases from V and 7 bases from J; bases unmatched to any gene: 4. This CDR3 spans 14 amino acids. The germline gives CDR1 MNHEY, CDR2 SMNVEV (reference sequence).

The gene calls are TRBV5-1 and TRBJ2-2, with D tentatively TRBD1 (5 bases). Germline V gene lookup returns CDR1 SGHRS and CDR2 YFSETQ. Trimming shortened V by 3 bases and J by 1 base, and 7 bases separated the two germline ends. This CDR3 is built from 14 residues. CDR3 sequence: CASSSQVNTGELFF. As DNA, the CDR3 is TGCGCCAGCAGCTCACAGGTGAACACCGGGGAGCTGTTTTTT.

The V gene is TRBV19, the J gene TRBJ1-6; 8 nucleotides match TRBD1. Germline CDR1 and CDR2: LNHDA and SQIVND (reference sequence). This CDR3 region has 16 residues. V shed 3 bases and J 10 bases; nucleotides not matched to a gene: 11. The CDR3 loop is CASSISWTGRLSPLHF. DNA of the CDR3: TGTGCCAGTAGTATCTCGTGGACAGGGAGGCTCTCACCCCTCCACTTT.

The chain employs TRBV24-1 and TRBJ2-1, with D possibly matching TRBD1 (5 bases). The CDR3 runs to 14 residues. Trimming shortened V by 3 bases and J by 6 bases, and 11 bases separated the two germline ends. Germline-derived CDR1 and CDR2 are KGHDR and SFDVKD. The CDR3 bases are TGTGCCACCAGTGATGCAGCAACAGGCAATGAGCAGTTCTTC. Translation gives CATSDAATGNEQFF.

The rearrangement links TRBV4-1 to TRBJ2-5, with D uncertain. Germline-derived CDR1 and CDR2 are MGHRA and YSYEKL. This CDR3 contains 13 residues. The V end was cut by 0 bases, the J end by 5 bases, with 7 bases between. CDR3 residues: CASSQDHSETQYF. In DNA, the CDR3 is TGCGCCAGCAGCCAAGACCACTCGGAGACCCAGTACTTC.

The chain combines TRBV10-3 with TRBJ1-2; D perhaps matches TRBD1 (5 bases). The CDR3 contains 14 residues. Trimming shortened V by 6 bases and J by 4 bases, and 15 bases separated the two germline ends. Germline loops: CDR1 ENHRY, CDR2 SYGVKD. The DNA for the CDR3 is TGTGCCATCAGACCCCGGGGGGGTAGCTATGGCTACACCTTC. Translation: CAIRPRGGSYGYTF.

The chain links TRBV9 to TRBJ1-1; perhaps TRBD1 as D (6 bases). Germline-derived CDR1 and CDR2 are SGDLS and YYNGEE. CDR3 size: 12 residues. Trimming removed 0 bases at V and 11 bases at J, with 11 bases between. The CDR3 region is CASSVVQGEAFF. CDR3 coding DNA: TGTGCCAGCAGCGTAGTACAGGGCGAGGCTTTCTTT.

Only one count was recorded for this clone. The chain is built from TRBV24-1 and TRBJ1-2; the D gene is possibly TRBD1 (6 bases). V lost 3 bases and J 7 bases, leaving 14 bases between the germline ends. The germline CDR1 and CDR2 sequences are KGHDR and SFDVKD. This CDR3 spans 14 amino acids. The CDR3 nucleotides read TGTGCCACCAGTGATCCTCAGGGGCTGGGTGGCTACACCTTC. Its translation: CATSDPQGLGGYTF.

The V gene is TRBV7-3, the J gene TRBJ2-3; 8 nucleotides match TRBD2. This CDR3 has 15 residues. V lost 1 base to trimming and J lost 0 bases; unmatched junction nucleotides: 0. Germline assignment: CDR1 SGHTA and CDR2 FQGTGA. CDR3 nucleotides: TGTGCCAGCAGCTTAATAGCGGGGAGCACAGATACGCAGTATTTT. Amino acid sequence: CASSLIAGSTDTQYF. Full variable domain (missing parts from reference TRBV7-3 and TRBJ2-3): GAGVSQTPSNKVTEKGKYVELRCDPISGHTALYWYRQSLGQGPEFLIYFQGTGAADDSGLPNDRFFAVRPEGSVSTLKIQRTERGDSAVYLCASSLIAGSTDTQYFGPGTRLTVL.

CDR3 coding DNA: TGTGCCAGCCGCCGGGACAGGGTGAATCAGCCCCAGCATTTT. Translation gives CASRRDRVNQPQHF. The chain links TRBV6-5 to TRBJ1-5; 9 nucleotides align to TRBD1. The V and J ends lost 8 bases and 4 bases, in that order; junction bases with no gene match: 6. Germline V gene data show CDR1 as MNHEY and CDR2 as SVGAGI. There are 14 residues in the CDR3.

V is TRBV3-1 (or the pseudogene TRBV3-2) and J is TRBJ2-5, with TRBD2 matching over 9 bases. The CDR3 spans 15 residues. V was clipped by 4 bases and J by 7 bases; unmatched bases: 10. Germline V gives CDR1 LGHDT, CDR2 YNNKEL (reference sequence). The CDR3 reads CASSPSRGGIGTQYF. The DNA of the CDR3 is TGTGCCAGCAGCCCGTCGCGGGGGGGCATTGGGACCCAGTACTTC.

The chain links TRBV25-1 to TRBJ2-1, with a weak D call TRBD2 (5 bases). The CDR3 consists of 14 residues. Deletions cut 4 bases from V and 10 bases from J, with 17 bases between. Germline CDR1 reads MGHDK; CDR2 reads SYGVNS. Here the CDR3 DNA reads TGTGCCAGCAGTGTGCGGGCACTAACGGGGGAGCAGTTCTTC. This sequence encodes CASSVRALTGEQFF.

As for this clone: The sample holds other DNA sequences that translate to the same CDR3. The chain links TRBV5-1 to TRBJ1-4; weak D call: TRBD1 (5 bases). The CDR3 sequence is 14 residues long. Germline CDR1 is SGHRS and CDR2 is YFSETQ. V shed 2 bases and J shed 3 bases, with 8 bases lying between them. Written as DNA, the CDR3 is TGCGCCAGCAGCTTAGGAGGGGCTAATGAAAAACTGTTTTTT. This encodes CASSLGGANEKLFF.

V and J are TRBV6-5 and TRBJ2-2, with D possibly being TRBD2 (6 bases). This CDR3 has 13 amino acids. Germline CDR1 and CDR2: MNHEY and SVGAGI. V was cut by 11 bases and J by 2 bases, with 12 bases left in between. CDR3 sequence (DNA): TGTGCCGGCCGGGACTCCAACACCGGGGAGCTGTTTTTT. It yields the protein CAGRDSNTGELFF.

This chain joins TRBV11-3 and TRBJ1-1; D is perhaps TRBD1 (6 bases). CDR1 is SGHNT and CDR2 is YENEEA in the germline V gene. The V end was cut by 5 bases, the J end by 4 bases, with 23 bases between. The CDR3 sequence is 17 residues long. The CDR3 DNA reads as TGTGCCAGCAGCCGAAGGCACAGGGCAAGGGGGATCACTGAAGCTTTCTTT. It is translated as CASSRRHRARGITEAFF.

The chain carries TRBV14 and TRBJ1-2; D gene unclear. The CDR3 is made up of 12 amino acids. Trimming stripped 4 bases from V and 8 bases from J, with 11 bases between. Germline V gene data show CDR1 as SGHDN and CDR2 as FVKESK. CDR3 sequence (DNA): TGTGCCAGCAGCCCTTCTCGGAGCGGCTACACCTTC. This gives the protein CASSPSRSGYTF.

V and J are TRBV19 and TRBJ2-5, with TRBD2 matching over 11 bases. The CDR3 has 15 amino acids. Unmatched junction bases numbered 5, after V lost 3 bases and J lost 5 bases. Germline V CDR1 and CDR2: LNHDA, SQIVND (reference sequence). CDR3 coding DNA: TGTGCCAGTAGTATGCCGACTAGCGGGACGGAGACCCAGTACTTC. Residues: CASSMPTSGTETQYF.

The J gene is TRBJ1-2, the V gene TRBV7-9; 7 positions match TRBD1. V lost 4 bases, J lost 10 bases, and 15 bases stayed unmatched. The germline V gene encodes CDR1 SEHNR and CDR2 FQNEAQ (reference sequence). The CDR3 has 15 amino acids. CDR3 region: CASSSLHRDSIPYTF. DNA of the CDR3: TGTGCCAGCAGCTCCCTTCACCGGGACAGCATTCCCTACACCTTC.